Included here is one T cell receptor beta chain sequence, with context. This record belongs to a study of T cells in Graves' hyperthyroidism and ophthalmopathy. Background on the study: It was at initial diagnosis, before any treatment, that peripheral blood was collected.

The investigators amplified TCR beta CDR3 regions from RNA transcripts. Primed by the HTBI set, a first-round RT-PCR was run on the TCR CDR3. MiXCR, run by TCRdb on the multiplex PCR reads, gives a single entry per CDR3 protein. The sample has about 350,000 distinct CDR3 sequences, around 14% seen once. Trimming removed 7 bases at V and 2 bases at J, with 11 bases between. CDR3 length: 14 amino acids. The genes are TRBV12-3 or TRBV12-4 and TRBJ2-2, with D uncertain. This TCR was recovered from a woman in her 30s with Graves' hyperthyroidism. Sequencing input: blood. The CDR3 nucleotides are TGTGCCAGCATATCAGGCGCCAACACCGGGGAGCTGTTTTTT. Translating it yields CASISGANTGELFF.